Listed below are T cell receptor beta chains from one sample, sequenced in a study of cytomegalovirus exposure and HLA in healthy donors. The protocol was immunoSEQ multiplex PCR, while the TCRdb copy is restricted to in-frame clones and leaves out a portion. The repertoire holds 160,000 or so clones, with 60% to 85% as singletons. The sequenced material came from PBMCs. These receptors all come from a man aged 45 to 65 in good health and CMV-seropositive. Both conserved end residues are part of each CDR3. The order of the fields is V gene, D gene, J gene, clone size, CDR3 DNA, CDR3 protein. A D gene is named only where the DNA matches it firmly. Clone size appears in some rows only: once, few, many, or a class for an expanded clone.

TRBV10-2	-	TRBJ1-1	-	TGCGCCAGCAGTGCGTGGCCAGTCAACACTGAAGCTTTCTTT	CASSAWPVNTEAFF
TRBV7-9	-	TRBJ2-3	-	TGTGCCAGCAGCTTACGAACAGCCGCTAGCACAGATACGCAGTATTTT	CASSLRTAASTDTQYF
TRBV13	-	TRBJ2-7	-	TGTGCCAGCAGCCCAGGATACGAGCAGTACTTC	CASSPGYEQYF
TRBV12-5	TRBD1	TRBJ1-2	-	TGTGCTAGTGCCGGGGACAGCTATGGCTACACCTTC	CASAGDSYGYTF
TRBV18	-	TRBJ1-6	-	TGTGCCAGCTCACCAATCGCGAGGGCCCCCCTCTCCTATAATTCACCCCTCCACTTT	CASSPIARAPLSYNSPLHF
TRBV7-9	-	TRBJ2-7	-	TGTGCCAGCAGCTTCCTGGCAGGGGTCGAGCAGTACTTC	CASSFLAGVEQYF
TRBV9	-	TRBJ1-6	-	TGTGCCAGCAGCACCGAGGGAAGAAATAATTCACCCCTCCACTTT	CASSTEGRNNSPLHF
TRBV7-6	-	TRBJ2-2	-	TGTGCCAGCAGAACTTTACATGGAGTCCGCCCCGGGGAGCTGTTTTTT	CASRTLHGVRPGELFF
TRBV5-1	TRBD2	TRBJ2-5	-	TGCGCCAGCAGCTTGGAGGGACTAGCTATGGGGACCCAGTACTTC	CASSLEGLAMGTQYF
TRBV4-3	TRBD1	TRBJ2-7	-	TGCGCCAGCAGCCAGCTCAGCACAGGGGTCGACGAGCAGTACTTC	CASSQLSTGVDEQYF
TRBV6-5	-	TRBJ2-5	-	TGTGCCAGCAGTTACTTACAGCTCCAAGAGACCCAGTACTTC	CASSYLQLQETQYF
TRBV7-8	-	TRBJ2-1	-	TGTGCCAGCAGCTTAACAGGACGTCCTAATGAGCAGTTCTTC	CASSLTGRPNEQFF
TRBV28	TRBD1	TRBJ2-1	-	TGTGCCACCAGTTCGACAGGGAGGCAGTTCTTC	CATSSTGRQFF
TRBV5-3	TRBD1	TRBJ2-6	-	TGTGCCAGAAGCTTGGGGAACAGGGGGTACTCTGGGGCCAACGTCCTGACTTTC	CARSLGNRGYSGANVLTF
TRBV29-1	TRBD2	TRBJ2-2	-	TGCAGCGTTGATACGGGGGGTGAGCTGTTTTTT	CSVDTGGELFF
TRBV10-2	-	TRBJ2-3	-	TGCGCCAGCTGTATACTTAGCACAGATACGCAGTATTTT	CASCILSTDTQYF
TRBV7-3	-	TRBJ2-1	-	TGTGCCAGCAGTATGGAGAAATGGAATGAGCAGTTCTTC	CASSMEKWNEQFF
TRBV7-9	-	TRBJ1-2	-	TGTGCCAGCAGCTCCTCCAGGGGCCGGGCCCCGTATGGCTACACCTTC	CASSSSRGRAPYGYTF
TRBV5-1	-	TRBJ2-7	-	TGCGCCAGCAGCTACAGATACGAGCAGTACTTC	CASSYRYEQYF
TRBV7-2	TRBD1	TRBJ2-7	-	TGTGCCAGCAGCTCCCCCGACAGGGCGTCATTTAACTACGAGCAGTACTTC	CASSSPDRASFNYEQYF
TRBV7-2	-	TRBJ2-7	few	TGTGCCAGCAGCCTCTCCCGTCTATACGAGCAGTACTTC	CASSLSRLYEQYF
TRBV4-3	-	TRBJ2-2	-	TGCGCCAGCCGTAAGTGGCAGGGAACCGGGGAGCTGTTTTTT	CASRKWQGTGELFF
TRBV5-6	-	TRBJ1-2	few	TGTGCCAGCAGCTCGCGAACCCCGATTTATGGCTACACCTTC	CASSSRTPIYGYTF